What follows are 2 T cell receptor beta chains derived from one specimen sequenced in a study of cytomegalovirus exposure and HLA in healthy donors. The study ran its PCR with 60 Vbeta and 13 Jbeta primers. Sequencing used immunoSEQ multiplex PCR; TCRdb keeps in-frame clones, though not all of them. The sample shows 200,000 or so clones, 65% to 85% of them seen only once. The source material was PBMCs. All receptors derive from a woman in her twenties or thirties in good health and CMV-seropositive.

The chain is built from TRBV14 and TRBJ1-1; no reliable D call. From germline, CDR1 is SGHDN and CDR2 FVKESK. The CDR3 consists of 17 residues. The V and J ends lost 0 bases and 3 bases respectively, with 17 bases between them. The CDR3 DNA reads TGTGCCAGCAGCCAAGATCGAAAAGGCCCGAGGGACACTGAAGCTTTCTTT. Translating gives CASSQDRKGPRDTEAFF. Using reference TRBV14 and TRBJ1-1 for the parts outside the CDR3, the full variable domain is EAGVTQFPSHSVIEKGQTVTLRCDPISGHDNLYWYRRVMGKEIKFLLHFVKESKQDESGMPNNRFLAERTGGTYSTLKVQPAELEDSGVYFCASSQDRKGPRDTEAFFGQGTRLTVV.

V usage is TRBV27 and J usage is TRBJ2-2, with 11 bases identical to TRBD1. CDR1 and CDR2 from the germline V gene are MNHEY and SMNVEV (reference sequence). There are 16 residues in the CDR3. V gave up 7 bases and J gave up 6 bases; unmatched junction bases: 10. CDR3 bases: TGTGCCAGCACCTTGTTAGGACAGGGGGCGCCCGGGGAGCTGTTTTTT. This gives the protein CASTLLGQGAPGELFF.